Each of the 17 T cell receptor beta chains below was sequenced from the same sample in a study of regulatory dendritic cells for organ transplantation (TCRdb year 2017). Sorted T cell subsets were CFSE-labeled and co-cultured for 4 to 5 days with allogeneic regulatory or mature dendritic cells at a 1:10 DC:T ratio. No antigen has been identified for these receptors. Library generation was performed with the immunoSEQ multiplex PCR assay. TCRdb mirrors the immuneACCESS table, restricted to in-frame sequences. Some clones are absent from its copies; in checked studies, under half trace to an unresolved V gene, and the reason for the others is unknown. The table for this sample lists roughly 12,000 clones; nearly 90% of them were counted only once. Approximately 0.22% of the sample goes to the ten largest clones. Sequencing was performed on naive CD8+ T cells from blood cultured with regulatory dendritic cells. The sample's cell subset or site, from its label and the paper: CD45RA+ naive T cells. These receptors all stem from a human donor in good health.

V gene TRBV7-2 combines with J gene TRBJ2-1; 8 bases align to TRBD2. V shed 3 bases, J shed 0 bases, and the junction held 7 bases outside the gene matches. Germline V gene sequence: CDR1 SGHTA, CDR2 FQGNSA. The CDR3 has 17 residues. In nucleotides, the CDR3 is TGTGCCAGCAGCTTGTTTAAGCGGGAGAGCTCCTACAATGAGCAGTTCTTC. Its protein is CASSLFKRESSYNEQFF.

This clone was detected only a few times. The chain recombines TRBV2 with TRBJ2-2; D gene ambiguous. Germline V gene sequence: CDR1 SNHLY, CDR2 FYNNEI. The ends were cut back, 3 bases at V and 9 bases at J, with 5 bases in the middle. The CDR3 spans 11 residues. In nucleotides, the CDR3 is TGTGCCAGCAGTGATACGAGGGAGCTGTTTTTT. Its translation is CASSDTRELFF.

This clone was found once. The CDR3 DNA reads TGTGCCAGCAGCTGGCCGGGACAGGGTTCTCGCGAGCAGTACTTC. Its protein is CASSWPGQGSREQYF. This rearrangement joins TRBV7-9 to TRBJ2-7; 9 nucleotides line up with TRBD1. V dropped 4 bases and J dropped 6; count of bases not matched to a gene: 10. Per germline, CDR1 SEHNR and CDR2 FQNEAQ (reference sequence). There are 15 residues in the CDR3.

The rearrangement links TRBV12-5 to TRBJ2-7; D is unclear. The CDR3 has 12 amino acids. Germline V gene data show CDR1 as LGHNT and CDR2 as FRNRAP. With 4 bases removed from V and 0 bases from J, the gap between germline ends came to 4 bases. CDR3 sequence reads: CASGSVSYEQYF. CDR3 sequence (DNA): TGTGCTAGTGGTTCGGTCTCCTACGAGCAGTACTTC.

This clone was seen a handful of times. This chain links TRBV27 with TRBJ2-7, with 7 bases identical to TRBD1. There are 13 residues in the CDR3. The J segment lost 2 bases and the V segment lost 8 bases, leaving 6 bases of the junction unmatched. The germline CDR1 and CDR2 sequences are MNHEY and SMNVEV (reference sequence). The CDR3 here is CASSRQGAYEQYF. The CDR3 DNA is TGTGCCAGCTCCCGCCAGGGGGCCTACGAGCAGTACTTC.

The chain employs TRBV28 and TRBJ2-1; 8 bases align to TRBD2. The CDR3 loop spans 16 amino acids. The V and J ends lost 5 bases and 5 bases, in that order; junction bases with no gene match: 11. CDR1 is MDHEN and CDR2 is SYDVKM in the germline V gene. CDR3 DNA sequence: TGTGCCAGCAGTCCACCTACGGGAGGGCCTGACAATGAGCAGTTCTTC. It encodes CASSPPTGGPDNEQFF.

This clone occurred once. This chain connects TRBV9 to TRBJ2-5, with 10 bases matching TRBD1. The CDR3 loop spans 16 amino acids. Germline CDR1 reads SGDLS; CDR2 reads YYNGEE. The V and J ends lost 0 bases and 5 bases, in that order; junction bases with no gene match: 7. The CDR3 sequence is CASSVVGTGVRETQYF. CDR3 nucleotide sequence: TGTGCCAGCAGCGTAGTTGGGACAGGGGTCCGGGAGACCCAGTACTTC.

This clone turned up a few times. The CDR3 DNA reads as TGTGCCAGCAGTACAGTTGGCGAGCAGTACTTC. This translates into CASSTVGEQYF. This chain links TRBV6-5 with TRBJ2-7; no clear D gene. From germline, CDR1 is MNHEY and CDR2 SVGAGI. Trimming cost V 5 bases and J 6 bases, with 8 bases left between them. The CDR3 is 11 residues long.

The rearrangement joins TRBV7-6 to TRBJ2-7; a weak D match, TRBD2 (6 bases). Per germline, CDR1 SGHVS and CDR2 FNYEAQ. The CDR3 contains 15 residues. Between the trimmed V and J ends, which lost 1 base and 6 bases, there was a span of 16 bases. CDR3 in amino acids: CASSLGSGRSGEQYF. In DNA, the CDR3 is TGTGCCAGCAGCTTAGGGTCAGGGAGGTCTGGCGAGCAGTACTTC.

The genes are TRBV27 and TRBJ2-2, with TRBD2 matching 10 bases. CDR1 and CDR2 from the germline V gene are MNHEY and SMNVEV (reference sequence). This CDR3 comprises 15 residues. Germline trimming cut 5 bases from V and 8 bases from J; bases unmatched to any gene: 8. CDR3 DNA: TGTGCCAGCAGTCTGACTAGCGGGTTTTATGGGGAGCTGTTTTTT. Protein product: CASSLTSGFYGELFF.

DNA of the CDR3: TGCGCCAGCAGCCTCCAAACAGGGGATAGGTTGACTGAAGCTTTCTTT. Translated: CASSLQTGDRLTEAFF. The rearrangement uses TRBV4-3 and TRBJ1-1; 7 nucleotides align to TRBD1. From germline, CDR1 is LGHNA and CDR2 YSLEER. V lost 4 bases and J lost 5; bases outside the gene matches: 13. This CDR3 region has 16 residues.

The chain couples TRBV9 to TRBJ2-2, with 8 nucleotides matching TRBD2. The V and J ends lost 0 bases and 4 bases, in that order; junction bases with no gene match: 5. CDR3 length equals 16 residues. The germline gives CDR1 SGDLS, CDR2 YYNGEE. The CDR3 nucleotides read TGTGCCAGCAGCGTAGAGTTCAGCGGGGGCACCGGGGAGCTGTTTTTT. Protein sequence: CASSVEFSGGTGELFF.

The chain combines TRBV5-4 with TRBJ1-4, with D unresolved. The CDR3 is 15 amino acids. The V end lost 0 bases, the J end lost 6 bases, and 12 bases lay between the germline ends. Germline CDR1 and CDR2: SGHNT and YYREEE (reference sequence). In DNA, the CDR3 is TGTGCCAGCAGCTTGGAACCGGGAGGAGATGAAAAACTGTTTTTT. It codes for CASSLEPGGDEKLFF. Full variable domain (missing parts from reference TRBV5-4 and TRBJ1-4): ETGVTQSPTHLIKTRGQQVTLRCSSQSGHNTVSWYQQALGQGPQFIFQYYREEENGRGNFPPRFSGLQFPNYSSELNVNALELDDSALYLCASSLEPGGDEKLFFGSGTQLSVL.

The J gene is TRBJ2-7, the V gene TRBV7-9, with 9 bases identical to TRBD2. Losses at the gene ends were 1 base for V and 6 bases for J; bases not matched to a gene: 7. The CDR3 sequence is 15 residues long. Germline assignment: CDR1 SEHNR and CDR2 FQNEAQ (reference sequence). The CDR3 region is CASSLVRRGRVEQYF. The CDR3 DNA reads TGTGCCAGCAGCTTAGTCCGTCGCGGGAGGGTCGAGCAGTACTTC.

The chain joins TRBV14 to TRBJ2-3; no reliable D call. The CDR3 covers 19 residues. V was trimmed by 1 base and J by 0 bases, leaving 20 bases between them. Germline V CDR1 and CDR2: SGHDN, FVKESK. The CDR3 DNA follows: TGTGCCAGCAGCCAAGGGTCCCGTTGGGCCGCCGTTAGCACAGATACGCAGTATTTT. Translating gives CASSQGSRWAAVSTDTQYF.

V usage is TRBV15 and J usage is TRBJ1-5, with D perhaps TRBD1 (5 bases). V was pared by 0 bases and J by 7 bases, with 19 bases between. CDR3 length: 17 amino acids. Germline V gene sequence: CDR1 LNHNV, CDR2 YYDKDF (reference sequence). DNA of the CDR3: TGTGCCACCAGCAGAGATCTCACCAGGGCGGTAAGGCAGCCCCAGCATTTT. It encodes CATSRDLTRAVRQPQHF.

The chain is built from TRBV2 and TRBJ2-7; D may match TRBD1 or TRBD2 (6 bases each). V was cut by 2 bases and J by 0 bases, with 17 bases left in between. CDR3 size: 17 residues. The germline V gene has CDR1 SNHLY and CDR2 FYNNEI. CDR3 nucleotide sequence: TGTGCCAGCAGTGAAATTCTGGGGGGCGGTGCCTCCTACGAGCAGTACTTC. Its translation: CASSEILGGGASYEQYF.